The 8 T cell receptor beta chains in this list originate from one sample, sequenced in a study of shared T cell receptors in the human thymus. Profiling relied on immunoSEQ multiplex PCR, and the TCRdb table lists in-frame clones only, not all of them. The sample contains over 350,000 clones, 95% of which appear only once. The specimen sequenced was thymocytes. All receptors come from a human donor.

This clone was seen just once. J is TRBJ2-1 and V is TRBV5-8; unclear D gene. Looked up from germline, CDR1 is SGHTS and CDR2 is YDEGEE. Trimming took 3 bases from V and 6 from J, leaving 16 bases between them. The CDR3 contains 15 residues. CDR3 sequence (DNA): TGTGCCAGCAGCTCCCCCTTGCCTACCGGCAATGAGCAGTTCTTC. Protein: CASSSPLPTGNEQFF.

This chain links TRBV14 with TRBJ2-5, with 7 bases that match TRBD1. Looked up from germline, CDR1 is SGHDN and CDR2 is FVKESK. There are 16 residues in the CDR3. V was clipped by 3 bases and J by 5 bases; unmatched bases: 12. The chain's CDR3 is CASSHKGGAKGETQYF. The CDR3 region has the DNA TGTGCCAGCAGCCATAAAGGGGGCGCGAAGGGGGAGACCCAGTACTTC.

The CDR3: CASSPQGTGDTNEKLFF. CDR3 bases: TGTGCCAGCAGCCCACAAGGGACAGGGGACACTAATGAAAAACTGTTTTTT. The chain combines TRBV11-1 with TRBJ1-4, with TRBD1 matching over 10 bases. Germline CDR1 SGHAT, CDR2 FQDESV (reference sequence). The CDR3 extends over 17 amino acids. V was clipped by 5 bases and J by 2 bases; unmatched bases: 8.

The chain links TRBV9 to TRBJ1-2; 8 bases align to TRBD1. Germline lookup yields CDR1 SGDLS and CDR2 YYNGEE. V shed 4 bases, J shed 0 bases, and the junction held 11 bases outside the gene matches. The length of the CDR3 is 17 residues. The CDR3 sequence: CASSPKTGAVANYGYTF. For the CDR3, the DNA is TGTGCCAGCAGCCCAAAGACAGGGGCGGTAGCTAACTATGGCTACACCTTC.

The chain is built from TRBV13 and TRBJ2-3, with 9 bases lining up with TRBD2. CDR3 length: 17 amino acids. The germline V gene encodes CDR1 PRHDT and CDR2 FYEKMQ (reference sequence). V shed 5 bases, J shed 0 bases, and the junction held 9 bases outside the gene matches. This chain's CDR3 is CASSPRGLATSTDTQYF. The CDR3 DNA reads TGTGCCAGCAGCCCTAGAGGACTAGCGACTAGCACAGATACGCAGTATTTT.

The J gene is TRBJ2-7, the V gene TRBV28; 7 bases line up with TRBD2. The CDR3 extends over 14 amino acids. The J segment lost 5 bases and the V segment lost 7 bases, leaving 11 bases of the junction unmatched. Germline V gene data show CDR1 as MDHEN and CDR2 as SYDVKM. CDR3 nucleotides: TGTGCCAGCACCCCTCGCGGGAGAGGTGACGAGCAGTACTTC. It codes for CASTPRGRGDEQYF.

This chain's CDR3 is CAISDPDRGEGYTF. The CDR3 DNA sequence: TGTGCCATCAGTGACCCGGACAGGGGAGAAGGCTACACCTTC. This chain uses TRBV10-3 with TRBJ1-2; TRBD1 agrees at 9 bases. The CDR3 is 14 residues long. Looked up from germline, CDR1 is ENHRY and CDR2 is SYGVKD. Unmatched junction bases numbered 7, after V lost 3 bases and J lost 8 bases.

V gene TRBV28 combines with J gene TRBJ2-4; tentative D call: TRBD2 (7 bases). This CDR3 comprises 21 residues. Per germline, CDR1 MDHEN and CDR2 SYDVKM. Trimming removed 5 bases from V and 0 bases from J, with 29 bases in between. CDR3 coding DNA: TGTGCCAGCAGTCAGGGGACGGGGGGCGAAGGAGGCGCCATAGCCAAAAACATTCAGTACTTC. Translated: CASSQGTGGEGGAIAKNIQYF.